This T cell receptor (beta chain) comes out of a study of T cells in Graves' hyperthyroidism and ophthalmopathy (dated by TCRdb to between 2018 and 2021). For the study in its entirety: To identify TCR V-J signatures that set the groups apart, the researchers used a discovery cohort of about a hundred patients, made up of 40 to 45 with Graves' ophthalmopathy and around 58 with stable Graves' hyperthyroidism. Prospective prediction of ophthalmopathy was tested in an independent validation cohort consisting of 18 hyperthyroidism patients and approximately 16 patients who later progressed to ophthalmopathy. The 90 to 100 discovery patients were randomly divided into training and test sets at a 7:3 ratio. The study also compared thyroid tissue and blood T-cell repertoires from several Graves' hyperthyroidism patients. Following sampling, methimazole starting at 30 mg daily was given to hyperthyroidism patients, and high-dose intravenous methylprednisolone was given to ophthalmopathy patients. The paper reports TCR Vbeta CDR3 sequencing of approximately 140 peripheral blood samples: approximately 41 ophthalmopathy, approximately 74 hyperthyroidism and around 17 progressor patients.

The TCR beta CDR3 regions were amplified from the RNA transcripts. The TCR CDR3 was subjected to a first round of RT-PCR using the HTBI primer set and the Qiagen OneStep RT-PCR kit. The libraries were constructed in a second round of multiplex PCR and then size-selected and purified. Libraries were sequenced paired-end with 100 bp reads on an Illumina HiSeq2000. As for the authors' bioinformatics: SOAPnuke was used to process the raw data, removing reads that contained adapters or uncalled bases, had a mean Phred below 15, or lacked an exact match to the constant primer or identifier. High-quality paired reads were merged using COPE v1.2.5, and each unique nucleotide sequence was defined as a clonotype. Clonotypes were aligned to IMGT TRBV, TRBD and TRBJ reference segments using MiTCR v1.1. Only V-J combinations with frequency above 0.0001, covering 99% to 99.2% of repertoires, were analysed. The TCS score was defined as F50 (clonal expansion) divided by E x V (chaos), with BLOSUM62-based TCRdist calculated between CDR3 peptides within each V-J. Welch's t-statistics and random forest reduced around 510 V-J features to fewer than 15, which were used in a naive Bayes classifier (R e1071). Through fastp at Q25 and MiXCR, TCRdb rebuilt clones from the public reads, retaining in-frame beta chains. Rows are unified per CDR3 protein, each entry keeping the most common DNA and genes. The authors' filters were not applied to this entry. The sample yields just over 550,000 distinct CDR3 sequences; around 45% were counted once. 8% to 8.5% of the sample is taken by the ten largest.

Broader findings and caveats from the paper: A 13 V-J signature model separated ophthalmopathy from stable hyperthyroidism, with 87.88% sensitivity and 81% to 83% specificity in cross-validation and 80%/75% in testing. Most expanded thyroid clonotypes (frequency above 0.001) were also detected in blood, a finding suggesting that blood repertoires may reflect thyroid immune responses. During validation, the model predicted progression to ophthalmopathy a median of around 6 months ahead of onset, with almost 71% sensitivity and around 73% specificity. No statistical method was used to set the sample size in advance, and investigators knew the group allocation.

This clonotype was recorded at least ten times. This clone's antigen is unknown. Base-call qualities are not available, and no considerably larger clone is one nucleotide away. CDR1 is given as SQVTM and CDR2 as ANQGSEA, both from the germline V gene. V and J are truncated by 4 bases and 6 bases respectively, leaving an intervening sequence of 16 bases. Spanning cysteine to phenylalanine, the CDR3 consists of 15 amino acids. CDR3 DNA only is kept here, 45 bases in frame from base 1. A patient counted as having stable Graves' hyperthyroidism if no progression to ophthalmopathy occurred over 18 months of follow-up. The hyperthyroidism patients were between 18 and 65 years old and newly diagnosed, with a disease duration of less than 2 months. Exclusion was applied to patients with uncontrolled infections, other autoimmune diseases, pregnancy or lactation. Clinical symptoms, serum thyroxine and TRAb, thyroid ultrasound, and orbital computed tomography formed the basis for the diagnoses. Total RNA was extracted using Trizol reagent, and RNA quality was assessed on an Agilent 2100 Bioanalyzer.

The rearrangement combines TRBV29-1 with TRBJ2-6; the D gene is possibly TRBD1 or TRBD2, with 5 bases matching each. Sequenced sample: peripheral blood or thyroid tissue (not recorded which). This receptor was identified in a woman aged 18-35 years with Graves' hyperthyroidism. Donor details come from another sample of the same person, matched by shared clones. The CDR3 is CSVGGAGGKANVLTF. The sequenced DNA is TGCAGCGTTGGTGGTGCTGGGGGAAAGGCCAACGTCCTGACTTTC.